The clone carrying this TCR beta chain was seen a handful of times. The antigen remains undetermined. This sample was included in a study of T-cell reconstitution after alpha-beta-depleted transplantation in children. The TCRbeta library incorporated unique molecular identifiers. MiXCR, applied by TCRdb to the PCR reads, yields one record per CDR3 protein. Among approximately 980,000 distinct CDR3 sequences listed, around 30% were seen once. Points from the study as a whole: Hyperexpanded clones declined; after one year, newly produced T cells mostly supplied diversity. There were reportedly several hundred expanded graft clones from which alpha-beta T cells came about two months after transplant.

CDR1 and CDR2 (germline): DFQATT, SNEGSKA (reference sequence). CDR3 length: 14 amino acids. The V and J ends lost 0 bases and 2 bases, in that order; junction bases with no gene match: 3. Sequences were derived from PBMCs, mostly from graft donor cells, sampled 360 days after TCRalphabeta/CD19-depleted stem cell transplant. The chain joins TRBV20-1 to TRBJ2-7; TRBD2 matches 8 bases. This receptor was taken from a boy in the first two years of life who had a stem cell transplant for SCID, so the T cells may come from the graft donor. The CDR3 DNA reads as TGCAGTGCTAGAGACATAGCGGGGCCCTACGAGCAGTACTTC. This sequence encodes CSARDIAGPYEQYF.